This T cell receptor (beta chain) is drawn from a study of T-cell reconstitution after alpha-beta-depleted transplantation in children. Unique molecular identifiers featured in how the TCRbeta library was prepared. One entry per CDR3 protein results from TCRdb running MiXCR on the PCR reads. The sample holds hundreds of thousands of distinct CDR3 sequences, about an eighth seen once. General study results and limits: Several hundred expanded graft clones reportedly were the source of alpha-beta T cells about two months after transplant. One year post-transplant, T-cell counts and diversity were largely derived from T cells produced anew.

This clonotype was seen many times. Its antigen is unknown. The CDR3 is 14 residues long. The germline V and J ends were trimmed by 4 bases and 0 bases, with 10 bases remaining between them. The germline V gene has CDR1 DFQATT and CDR2 SNEGSKA (reference sequence). The rearrangement joins TRBV20-1 to TRBJ2-1; D unclear. Sequenced material: PBMCs, taken before TCRalphabeta/CD19-depleted stem cell transplant. The TCR was taken from a girl aged 2-9 years with congenital amegakaryocytic thrombocytopenia, due to receive a stem cell transplant. In DNA form, the CDR3 reads TGCAGTGCTACCGGTGCGCCCTCCTACAATGAGCAGTTCTTC. Its protein is CSATGAPSYNEQFF.